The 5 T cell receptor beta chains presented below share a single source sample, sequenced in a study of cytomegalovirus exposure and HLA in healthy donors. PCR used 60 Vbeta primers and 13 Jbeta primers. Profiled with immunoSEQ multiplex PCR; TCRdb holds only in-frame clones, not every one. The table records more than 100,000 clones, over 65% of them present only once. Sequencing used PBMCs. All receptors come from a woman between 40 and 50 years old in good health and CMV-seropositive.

The CDR3 spells CASSESVGGRSTNEKLFF. CDR3 bases: TGTGCCAGCAGTGAATCAGTGGGGGGGAGGTCAACTAATGAAAAACTGTTTTTT. The chain joins TRBV6-1 to TRBJ1-4; maybe TRBD1 (5 bases). The V end was cut by 2 bases, the J end by 0 bases, with 16 bases between. CDR1 MNHNS and CDR2 SASEGT come from the germline V gene. The CDR3 is 18 residues long.

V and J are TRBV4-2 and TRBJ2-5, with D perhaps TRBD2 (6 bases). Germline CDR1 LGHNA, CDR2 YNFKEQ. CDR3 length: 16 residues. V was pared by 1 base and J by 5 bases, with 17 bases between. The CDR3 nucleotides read TGTGCCAGCAGCCAAGCGGGCCTAGGGGAGGTGGAGACCCAGTACTTC. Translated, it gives CASSQAGLGEVETQYF.

CDR3 coding DNA: TGTGCCAGCAGCGCCTCCGGGACAGGGGAAGTGTATGGCTACACCTTC. Translated, it gives CASSASGTGEVYGYTF. V gene TRBV7-9 combines with J gene TRBJ1-2; TRBD1 matches at 10 bases. CDR1 is SEHNR, CDR2 FQNEAQ, per germline (reference sequence). The CDR3 loop spans 16 amino acids. The ends lost 5 bases at V and 5 bases at J; junction bases unmatched: 11.

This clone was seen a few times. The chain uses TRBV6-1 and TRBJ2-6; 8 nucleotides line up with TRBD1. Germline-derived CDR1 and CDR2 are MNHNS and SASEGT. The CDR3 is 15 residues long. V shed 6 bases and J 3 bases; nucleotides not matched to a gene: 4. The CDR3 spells CASRGDRRGANVLTF. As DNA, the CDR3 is TGTGCCAGCAGGGGGGACAGGCGTGGGGCCAACGTCCTGACTTTC.

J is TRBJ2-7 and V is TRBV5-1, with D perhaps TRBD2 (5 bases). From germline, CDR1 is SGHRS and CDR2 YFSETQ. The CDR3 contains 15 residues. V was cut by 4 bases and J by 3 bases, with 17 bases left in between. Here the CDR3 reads CASSPGVGNVYEQYF. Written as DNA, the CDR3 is TGCGCCAGCAGCCCCGGGGTAGGGAATGTCTACGAGCAGTACTTC.